The clone carrying this T cell receptor beta chain was seen a single time. Only in-frame clones appear in the TCRdb table, and some are missing; sequencing was by immunoSEQ multiplex PCR. Of tens of thousands of clones listed, 90% to 96% were seen once; the top ten hold 0.3% to 0.4%. This specimen comes from a study of technical replicates of blood from four donors. This CDR3 is built from 14 residues. Germline CDR1 reads SGHDT; CDR2 reads YYEEEE. After removal of 2 bases from V and 6 bases from J, the junction contained 7 bases not matched to a gene. V gene TRBV5-6 combines with J gene TRBJ2-5, with 7 bases matching TRBD1. This receptor was obtained from a human donor in good health. Material for sequencing was T cells isolated from PBMCs. This CDR3 is CASSLRQGIQTQYF. The DNA of the CDR3 is TGTGCCAGCAGCTTAAGACAGGGAATACAGACCCAGTACTTC.